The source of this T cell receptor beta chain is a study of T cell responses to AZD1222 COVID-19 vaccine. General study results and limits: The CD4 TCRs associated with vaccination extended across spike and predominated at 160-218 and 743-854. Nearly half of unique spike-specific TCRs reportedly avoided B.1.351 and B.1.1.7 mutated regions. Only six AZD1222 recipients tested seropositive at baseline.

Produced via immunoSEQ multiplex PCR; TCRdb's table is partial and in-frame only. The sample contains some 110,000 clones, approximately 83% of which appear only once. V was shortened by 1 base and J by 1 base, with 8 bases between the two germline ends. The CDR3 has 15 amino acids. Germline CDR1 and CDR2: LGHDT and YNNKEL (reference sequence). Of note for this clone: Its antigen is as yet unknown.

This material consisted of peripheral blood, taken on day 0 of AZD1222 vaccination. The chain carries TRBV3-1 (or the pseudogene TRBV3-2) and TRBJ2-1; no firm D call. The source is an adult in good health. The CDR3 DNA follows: TGTGCCAGCAGCCAAGGGTACGGATCCTACAATGAGCAGTTCTTC. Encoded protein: CASSQGYGSYNEQFF.